The 2 T cell receptor beta chains listed next were all sequenced from one sample in a study of cytomegalovirus exposure and HLA in healthy donors. The PCR used 60 Vbeta and 13 Jbeta primers. TCRdb's copy holds only in-frame clones and misses some; the assay was immunoSEQ multiplex PCR. The data contain 95,000 to 150,000 clones, 80% of them seen just once; the ten biggest clones take up approximately 0.24%. The sequenced sample consisted of PBMCs. The receptors were sampled from a man over 45 in good health and CMV-seronegative.

The rearrangement joins TRBV5-1 to TRBJ1-5; D may be TRBD1 (5 bases). This CDR3 has 14 amino acids. The germline V and J ends were trimmed by 8 bases and 6 bases, with 18 bases remaining between them. In germline, CDR1 is SGHRS, CDR2 YFSETQ. CDR3 in amino acids: CASQWQGKGQPQHF. CDR3 in DNA: TGCGCCAGTCAATGGCAGGGTAAGGGTCAGCCCCAGCATTTT. Together with reference TRBV5-1 and TRBJ1-5, the CDR3 gives the full variable domain: KAGVTQTPRYLIKTRGQQVTLSCSPISGHRSVSWYQQTPGQGLQFLFEYFSETQRNKGNFPGRFSGRQFSNSRSEMNVSTLELGDSALYLCASQWQGKGQPQHFGDGTRLSIL.

This chain links TRBV20-1 with TRBJ2-3; D is uncertain. The V end lost 3 bases, the J end lost 10 bases, and 11 bases lay between the germline ends. The germline V gene has CDR1 DFQATT and CDR2 SNEGSKA (reference sequence). There are 11 residues in the CDR3. In DNA form, the CDR3 reads TGCAGTGCTAGCCTAGGCAATTCGCAGTATTTT. Amino acids: CSASLGNSQYF.